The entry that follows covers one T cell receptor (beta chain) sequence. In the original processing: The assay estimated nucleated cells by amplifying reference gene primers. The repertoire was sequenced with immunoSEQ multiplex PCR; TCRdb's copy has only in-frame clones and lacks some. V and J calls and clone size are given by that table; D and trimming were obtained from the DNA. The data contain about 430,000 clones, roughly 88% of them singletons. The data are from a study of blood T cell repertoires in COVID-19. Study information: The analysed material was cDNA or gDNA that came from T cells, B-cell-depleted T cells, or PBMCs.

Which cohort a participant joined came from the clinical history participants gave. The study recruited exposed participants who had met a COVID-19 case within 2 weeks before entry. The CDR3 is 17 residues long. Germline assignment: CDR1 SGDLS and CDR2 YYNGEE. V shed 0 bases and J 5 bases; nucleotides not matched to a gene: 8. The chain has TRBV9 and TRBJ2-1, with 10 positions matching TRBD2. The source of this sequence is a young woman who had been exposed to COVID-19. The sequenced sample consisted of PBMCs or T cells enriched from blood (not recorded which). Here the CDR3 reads CASSVGSLAGANNEQFF. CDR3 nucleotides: TGTGCCAGCAGCGTAGGTTCGCTAGCGGGGGCGAACAATGAGCAGTTCTTC.